One T cell receptor (beta chain) is described in this entry. The CDR3 is 15 amino acids. Germline CDR1 reads MDHEN; CDR2 reads SYDVKM. V was trimmed by 1 base and J by 10 bases, leaving 16 bases between them. The data stem from a study of cytomegalovirus exposure and HLA in healthy donors. PCR amplification relied on 60 Vbeta primers (plus 13 Jbeta primers). Using immunoSEQ multiplex PCR, the repertoire was profiled, and TCRdb retains in-frame clones only, with some absent. The profile covers 150,000 or so clones, with roughly 88% appearing a single time and roughly 6.7% taken by the ten largest. Material: PBMCs. J is TRBJ1-4 and V is TRBV28; TRBD1 is a possible D gene (5 bases). This sequence originates from a man aged 45-65 years in good health and CMV-seropositive. The CDR3 DNA sequence: TGTGCCAGCAGTTTATTTCCCCAGGGCGGTAGAAAACTGTTTTTT. It translates to CASSLFPQGGRKLFF.